One and the same sample provided the 29 T cell receptor beta chains below, sequenced in a study of vaccination and CD4 T cells after COVID-19 (dated by TCRdb to between 2021 and 2024). Library method: PCR. The sample was run on an Illumina iSeq 100. At the Johns Hopkins FTIC core, DNA from the cultured CD4+ T cells underwent TCR sequencing with the Oncomine TCR Beta short-read assay. The public reads were quality trimmed at Q25 with fastp and then assembled into clones with MiXCR by TCRdb, keeping productive beta chains. One record per CDR3 amino acid sequence lists the most common genes and DNA. For this sample there are almost 7,500 distinct CDR3 sequences; about 29% appear just once. Jointly, the top ten make up about 35% of the sample. No antigen has been assigned to these receptors. The sample's treatment or condition label is to be understood as: roughly 11-day PBMC culture with coronavirus spike peptide pools or control peptides (ViraFEST assay). CD4+ T cells from unexposed donors were collected before the COVID-19 pandemic (2011-2018).

The sequencing input was CD4+ T cells from blood, cultured in vitro. The source is a human donor in good health.

This clonotype was detected a few times. This sequence joins TRBV12-3 or TRBV12-4 and TRBJ1-2; a possible D gene is TRBD1 (6 bases). The CDR3 consists of 12 residues. The ends were cut back, 4 bases at V and 8 bases at J, with 11 bases in the middle. DNA of the CDR3: TGTGCCAGCAGTTACACAGGGTACGGCTACACCTTC. Encoded protein: CASSYTGYGYTF.

The chain carries TRBV19 and TRBJ1-1; D is undetermined. Germline V lookup: CDR1 LNHDA, CDR2 SQIVND (reference sequence). V was cut by 9 bases and J by 3 bases, with 14 bases left in between. The CDR3 is 13 amino acids. Here the CDR3 reads CASQLDRDTEAFF. Here the CDR3 DNA reads TGTGCCAGCCAGCTAGATCGGGACACTGAAGCTTTCTTT.

In its sample, this clonotype ranks as medium-sized. The chain links TRBV20-1 to TRBJ1-2; 8 nucleotides agree with TRBD1. V lost 5 bases and J lost 3; bases outside the gene matches: 5. The germline CDR1 and CDR2 sequences are DFQATT and SNEGSKA (reference sequence). The CDR3 covers 13 residues. CDR3 sequence (DNA): TGCAGTGCTCAACTGGACAGGGACTATGGCTACACCTTC. This gives the protein CSAQLDRDYGYTF.

The V call is TRBV5-1, the J call TRBJ1-6; maybe TRBD1 (5 bases). The CDR3 is 15 amino acids. Germline CDR1 SGHRS, CDR2 YFSETQ. V was trimmed by 0 bases and J by 7 bases, leaving 11 bases between them. CDR3: CASSLVGEFNSPLHF. CDR3 nucleotides: TGCGCCAGCAGCTTGGTGGGGGAGTTCAATTCACCCCTCCACTTT.

A few counts support this clonotype. The gene calls are TRBV29-1 and TRBJ1-1, with D possibly being TRBD1 (5 bases). Germline loops: CDR1 SQVTM, CDR2 ANQGSEA. V lost 7 bases and J 0 bases, leaving 18 bases between the germline ends. The CDR3 is 15 residues long. The CDR3 DNA reads TGCAGCGCTCCGAACGATGAGGGGATGAACACTGAAGCTTTCTTT. Translated: CSAPNDEGMNTEAFF.

V gene TRBV20-1 combines with J gene TRBJ1-3, with a possible D match to TRBD1 (5 bases). CDR3 length: 14 amino acids. The germline CDR1 and CDR2 sequences are DFQATT and SNEGSKA (reference sequence). The V gene lost 4 bases and the J gene lost 3 bases, with 13 bases spanning the gap. The CDR3 is CSATQTVYGNTIYF. The CDR3 DNA sequence: TGCAGTGCTACCCAGACAGTCTATGGAAACACCATATATTTT.

The CDR3 sequence is CASSQEGHGYTF. The CDR3 region has the DNA TGCGCCAGCAGCCAAGAGGGGCATGGCTACACCTTC. V is TRBV4-1 and J is TRBJ1-2; maybe TRBD1 (5 bases). V lost 0 bases and J 6 bases, leaving 5 bases between the germline ends. The CDR3 is made up of 12 amino acids. Germline V lookup: CDR1 MGHRA, CDR2 YSYEKL.

This chain uses TRBV7-2 with TRBJ1-1; weak D call: TRBD1 (5 bases). Germline values: CDR1 SGHTA, CDR2 FQGNSA. The CDR3 extends over 15 amino acids. V lost 1 base, J lost 6 bases, and 15 bases lay in between. In DNA, the CDR3 is TGTGCCAGCAGCTTAGTTGTGGGGGAAGGGTCTGAAGCTTTCTTT. Its protein is CASSLVVGEGSEAFF.

The chain links TRBV19 to TRBJ1-1, with TRBD1 identical over 8 bases. Losses at the gene ends were 5 bases for V and 4 bases for J; bases not matched to a gene: 6. Germline lookup yields CDR1 LNHDA and CDR2 SQIVND (reference sequence). The CDR3 loop spans 14 amino acids. CDR3 loop: CASSRGQGGTEAFF. As DNA, the CDR3 is TGTGCCAGTAGTCGCGGACAGGGCGGCACTGAAGCTTTCTTT.

This clonotype was detected a few times. The rearrangement uses TRBV4-1 and TRBJ1-2; 7 bases line up with TRBD1. The CDR3 is made up of 16 amino acids. Germline V gene data show CDR1 as MGHRA and CDR2 as YSYEKL. Germline trimming cut 1 base from V and 8 bases from J; bases unmatched to any gene: 13. The DNA of the CDR3 is TGCGCCAGCAGCCAAGGAGGGGGCGCGGACCTATGGGGCTACACCTTC. The encoded protein is CASSQGGGADLWGYTF.

DNA of the CDR3: TGTGCCAGCAGCTTAGTGGACAGTCACGGCTATGGCTACACCTTC. This gives the protein CASSLVDSHGYGYTF. V gene TRBV11-2 combines with J gene TRBJ1-2; a possible D gene is TRBD1 (6 bases). Trimming stripped 1 base from V and 4 bases from J, with 13 bases between. Per germline, CDR1 SGHAT and CDR2 FQNNGV. This CDR3 spans 15 amino acids.

V is TRBV10-1 and J is TRBJ1-2; no firm D call. V lost 3 bases to trimming and J lost 2 bases, with 10 bases between them. The CDR3 is made up of 14 amino acids. CDR1 WNHNN and CDR2 SYGVQD come from the germline V gene (reference sequence). CDR3 loop: CASSDGTANYGYTF. Here the CDR3 DNA reads TGCGCCAGCAGTGACGGTACGGCAAACTATGGCTACACCTTC.

There are a few counts of this clonotype. The chain uses TRBV6-1 and TRBJ2-1; tentatively, D is TRBD2 (5 bases). The V end lost 8 bases, the J end lost 0 bases, and 14 bases lay between the germline ends. In germline, CDR1 is MNHNS, CDR2 SASEGT. This CDR3 spans 15 amino acids. CDR3 DNA sequence: TGTGCCAGCTCGCCAGCGGCTATCTCCTACAATGAGCAGTTCTTC. Amino acid sequence: CASSPAAISYNEQFF.

This rearrangement joins TRBV6-2 or TRBV6-3 to TRBJ1-1; 12 nucleotides match TRBD1. Germline loops: CDR1 MNHEY, CDR2 SVGEGT. Losses at the gene ends were 6 bases for V and 7 bases for J; bases not matched to a gene: 6. There are 14 residues in the CDR3. CDR3 sequence: CASSLGQGASEAFF. The CDR3 DNA sequence: TGTGCCAGCAGCCTGGGACAGGGGGCCAGTGAAGCTTTCTTT.

In its sample, this clonotype was seen a few times. The chain recombines TRBV14 with TRBJ2-3; 7 nucleotides line up with TRBD2. CDR1 is SGHDN, CDR2 FVKESK, per germline. The CDR3 loop spans 14 amino acids. V gave up 3 bases and J gave up 1 base; unmatched junction bases: 1. In nucleotides, the CDR3 is TGTGCCAGCAGCCATGGGGGGGGCACAGATACGCAGTATTTT. Translation: CASSHGGGTDTQYF.

V usage is TRBV5-1 and J usage is TRBJ1-2; D is perhaps TRBD1 (5 bases). Germline V gene sequence: CDR1 SGHRS, CDR2 YFSETQ. The CDR3 covers 15 residues. V was cut by 0 bases and J by 7 bases, with 16 bases left in between. The CDR3 nucleotides are TGCGCCAGCAGCTTGGAATTCCCCCTCGGGGGTGGCTACACCTTC. Translated, it gives CASSLEFPLGGGYTF.

This chain links TRBV6-1 with TRBJ1-1, with 8 nucleotides matching TRBD1. Trimming at V came to 7 bases and at J to 1 base, leaving 8 bases not matched to a gene. Per germline, CDR1 MNHNS and CDR2 SASEGT. CDR3 length equals 15 residues. This chain's CDR3 is CASIGVDRGNTEAFF. The DNA of the CDR3 is TGTGCCAGCATCGGGGTTGACAGGGGGAACACTGAAGCTTTCTTT.

J is TRBJ2-2 and V is TRBV4-1; perhaps TRBD2 as D (6 bases). V dropped 7 bases and J dropped 1 base, with 16 bases sitting between them. Germline lookup yields CDR1 MGHRA and CDR2 YSYEKL. This CDR3 is 16 amino acids long. CDR3 DNA sequence: TGCGCCAGCACCCCTGGAGTAGCGGAGAACACCGGGGAGCTGTTTTTT. It encodes CASTPGVAENTGELFF.

This clonotype appeared a few times. This chain connects TRBV5-1 to TRBJ2-2; tentative D call: TRBD2 (6 bases). The germline V gene encodes CDR1 SGHRS and CDR2 YFSETQ. The CDR3 extends over 15 amino acids. Trimming left V 0 bases short and J 4 bases short, with 10 bases between. The CDR3 protein is CASSLGGAGTGELFF. The DNA for the CDR3 is TGCGCCAGCAGCTTGGGCGGGGCCGGCACCGGGGAGCTGTTTTTT.

The chain links TRBV7-9 to TRBJ2-3, with TRBD2 matching over 12 bases. There are 14 residues in the CDR3. In germline, CDR1 is SEHNR, CDR2 FQNEAQ (reference sequence). The V gene end was trimmed by 10 bases and the J gene end by 2 bases; junction bases not matched to a gene: 4. In nucleotides, the CDR3 is TGTGCCACGACTAGCGGGGGAGACACAGATACGCAGTATTTT. It codes for CATTSGGDTDTQYF.

Of note for this clonotype: A much larger clone differs by one base, so this may be a read error. The chain couples TRBV5-4 to TRBJ1-1, with 10 bases aligning to TRBD1. The CDR3 runs 14 residues. CDR1 SGHNT and CDR2 YYREEE come from the germline V gene (reference sequence). The CDR3 is CASGFDRGLNEAFF. The CDR3 coding sequence is TGTGCCAGCGGCTTCGACAGGGGGCTTAATGAAGCTTTCTTT.

In this sample, this clonotype turned up a few times. The chain uses TRBV6-1 and TRBJ2-7; 8 bases align to TRBD1. The ends lost 6 bases at V and 3 bases at J; junction bases unmatched: 10. Germline lookup yields CDR1 MNHNS and CDR2 SASEGT. There are 15 residues in the CDR3. DNA of the CDR3: TGTGCCAGCAGACCCACAGGGGGGAAATTCTACGAGCAGTACTTC. Encoded protein: CASRPTGGKFYEQYF.

This clonotype has a handful of counts. This chain joins TRBV7-2 and TRBJ2-1; 9 positions match TRBD2. V dropped 4 bases and J dropped 2; count of bases not matched to a gene: 3. The V gene's germline CDR1 is SGHTA and CDR2 FQGNSA. The CDR3 covers 15 residues. In DNA, the CDR3 is TGTGCCAGCAGCTCTAGCGGGGAGGCCTACAATGAGCAGTTCTTC. Amino acids: CASSSSGEAYNEQFF.

The chain recombines TRBV9 with TRBJ2-3, with no clear D. The CDR3 consists of 14 residues. V was shortened by 3 bases and J by 2 bases, with 10 bases between the two germline ends. From germline, CDR1 is SGDLS and CDR2 YYNGEE. CDR3: CASSDDISTDTQYF. CDR3 DNA sequence: TGTGCCAGCAGCGATGACATATCCACAGATACGCAGTATTTT.

Only a few counts were recorded for this clonotype. The chain links TRBV15 to TRBJ1-1, with D unclear. CDR3 length: 17 residues. The germline V gene has CDR1 LNHNV and CDR2 YYDKDF (reference sequence). V was shortened by 0 bases and J by 0 bases, with 14 bases between the two germline ends. As DNA, the CDR3 is TGTGCCACCAGCAGAGAGTGGGAGGCCGTCCTGAACACTGAAGCTTTCTTT. Translated, it gives CATSREWEAVLNTEAFF.

The chain joins TRBV7-3 to TRBJ1-2; D call uncertain. The CDR3 covers 13 residues. V gave up 5 bases and J gave up 8 bases, with 15 bases separating them. Germline V gene data show CDR1 as SGHTA and CDR2 as FQGTGA. The CDR3 region has the DNA TGTGCCAGCAGCCCCTCGGAGGGCCGGGGCTACACCTTC. Its translation is CASSPSEGRGYTF.

This clonotype was picked up a small number of times. The chain carries TRBV6-1 and TRBJ1-1, with no clear D. V lost 3 bases and J 9 bases, leaving 17 bases between the germline ends. This CDR3 spans 14 amino acids. Germline loops: CDR1 MNHNS, CDR2 SASEGT. The CDR3: CASSDLVTWIKAFF. The CDR3 coding sequence is TGTGCCAGCAGTGACCTAGTGACGTGGATTAAAGCTTTCTTT.

This clonotype has just one count. This chain links TRBV27 with TRBJ2-5; D may be TRBD2 (7 bases). Trimming left V 5 bases short and J 5 bases short, with 24 bases between. Looked up from germline, CDR1 is MNHEY and CDR2 is SMNVEV (reference sequence). The CDR3 loop spans 17 amino acids. The CDR3 DNA is TGTGCCAGCAGTCTACAACTGGGGGGGGGGGCTGGGGAGACCCAGTACTTC. Amino acid sequence: CASSLQLGGGAGETQYF.

By share of the sample, this clonotype is medium-sized (0.01 to 0.1%). The chain links TRBV5-1 to TRBJ1-6, with D maybe TRBD1 (6 bases). CDR3 length: 15 amino acids. CDR1 is SGHRS and CDR2 is YFSETQ in the germline V gene. The V gene lost 5 bases and the J gene lost 8 bases, with 17 bases spanning the gap. As DNA, the CDR3 is TGCGCCAGCAGGAATACGGACAGTTCGGATTCACCCCTCCACTTT. Its translation is CASRNTDSSDSPLHF.